Here is one T cell receptor (beta chain) with its context. Germline lookup yields CDR1 MGHRA and CDR2 YSYEKL. V shed 0 bases and J 4 bases; nucleotides not matched to a gene: 3. The CDR3 has 14 residues. This sample was included in a study of shared clonotypes between healthy human individuals. Methods used by the authors: ImmunoSEQ sequences covered only the junction and lacked quality scores; filtering therefore differed. Only in-frame clones appear in the TCRdb table, and some are missing; sequencing was by immunoSEQ multiplex PCR. V, J and clone size are those of that table, while D and trimming were read from the DNA. This table has roughly 500,000 clones, approximately 79% appearing once.

The rearrangement uses TRBV4-1 and TRBJ2-7; TRBD1 agrees at 7 bases. The sample comprised PBMCs. The source is a woman between 40 and 50 years old in good health. Some clones in this sample may be carry-over from other donors' samples. CDR3 nucleotides: TGCGCCAGCAGCCAAGATCCAGGGGGTTACGAGCAGTACTTC. Protein sequence: CASSQDPGGYEQYF.